One and the same sample provided the 14 T cell receptor beta chains below, sequenced in a study of T cells expressing NK-cell markers. No DNA is given; TCRdb re-called the 5' RACE reads and lists each CDR3 protein once. The sample includes a few hundred thousand distinct CDR3 sequences. The sample taken for sequencing was blood T cells: a sorted CD56 or NKG2C T cell subset, CD4+ or CD8+ T cells, or bulk PBMC T cells (not recorded which). The receptor source for this set is a woman aged 45-60 years in good health.

The rearrangement uses TRBV6-1 and TRBJ1-1; TCRdb names TRBD1, which stays unverified in the absence of DNA. This CDR3 contains 15 residues. Germline CDR1 and CDR2: MNHNS and SASEGT. CDR3 residues: CASTLRGTLNTEAFF.

The chain has TRBV5-1 and TRBJ2-7; TCRdb names TRBD2, which stays unverified in the absence of DNA. Germline values: CDR1 SGHRS, CDR2 YFSETQ. This CDR3 is 14 amino acids long. The CDR3 spells CASSTLQERYEQYF. Full variable domain (rest looked up from reference TRBV5-1 and TRBJ2-7): KAGVTQTPRYLIKTRGQQVTLSCSPISGHRSVSWYQQTPGQGLQFLFEYFSETQRNKGNFPGRFSGRQFSNSRSEMNVSTLELGDSALYLCASSTLQERYEQYFGPGTRLTVT.

The J gene is TRBJ2-1, the V gene TRBV29-1; TCRdb selects TRBD2, and the lack of DNA leaves this call unchecked. This CDR3 has 17 residues. Germline CDR1 reads SQVTM; CDR2 reads ANQGSEA. The CDR3 sequence: CSATAGLAGGNGNEQFF.

The chain couples TRBV6-1 to TRBJ2-1. This CDR3 is 15 amino acids long. The germline V gene has CDR1 MNHNS and CDR2 SASEGT. The chain's CDR3 is CASGAWENTYNEQFF.

The chain recombines TRBV29-1 with TRBJ2-1; TCRdb outputs TRBD2, but without DNA this stays unchecked. The germline V gene encodes CDR1 SQVTM and CDR2 ANQGSEA. CDR3 length: 17 residues. The CDR3 loop is CSVIIRVAGGPGNEQFF.

This chain joins TRBV2 and TRBJ2-4; TCRdb's assignment of TRBD2 cannot be checked, as there is no DNA. This CDR3 comprises 17 residues. Germline assignment: CDR1 SNHLY and CDR2 FYNNEI. The CDR3 loop is CASSLLGEGLAKNIQYF.

The V gene is TRBV7-6, the J gene TRBJ2-3; absent DNA, TCRdb's TRBD1 call cannot be checked. This CDR3 region has 16 residues. Germline V gives CDR1 SGHVS, CDR2 FNYEAQ. The CDR3: CASSDGQSPLADTQYF.

The chain has TRBV2 and TRBJ1-5; TCRdb proposes TRBD1, but this gene call is untestable without DNA. The CDR3 has 15 residues. The germline gives CDR1 SNHLY, CDR2 FYNNEI. The CDR3 protein is CASKPDRGYNQPQHF.

The V call is TRBV7-9, the J call TRBJ1-2. Germline V gene data show CDR1 as SEHNR and CDR2 as FQNEAQ (reference sequence). The CDR3 is 12 amino acids. CDR3 region: CASKFSDHGYTF.

The chain joins TRBV3-1 to TRBJ2-3; TCRdb gives TRBD1 as the D gene, but with no DNA this cannot be confirmed. Germline CDR1 and CDR2: LGHDT and YNNKEL (reference sequence). This CDR3 has 16 amino acids. The CDR3 loop reads CACSQESRGEADTQYF.

This chain joins TRBV19 and TRBJ2-1; TCRdb indicates TRBD2, and absent DNA this call remains unverified. The CDR3 loop spans 13 amino acids. The germline V gene encodes CDR1 LNHDA and CDR2 SQIVND (reference sequence). CDR3 sequence: CASSFGTGNEQFF.

This chain links TRBV5-1 with TRBJ1-1. The CDR3 spans 15 residues. Germline CDR1 SGHRS, CDR2 YFSETQ. The CDR3 sequence: CASSLASASNTEAFF.

This chain uses TRBV29-1 with TRBJ1-1. CDR1 is SQVTM, CDR2 ANQGSEA, per germline. There are 12 residues in the CDR3. CDR3 protein: CSAQTTNTEAFF.

The gene calls are TRBV3-1 and TRBJ1-2; TCRdb's D call, TRBD1, is unchecked because there is no DNA. CDR3 length: 14 amino acids. Germline V lookup: CDR1 LGHDT, CDR2 YNNKEL (reference sequence). The chain's CDR3 is CASSRAGRDYGYTF.